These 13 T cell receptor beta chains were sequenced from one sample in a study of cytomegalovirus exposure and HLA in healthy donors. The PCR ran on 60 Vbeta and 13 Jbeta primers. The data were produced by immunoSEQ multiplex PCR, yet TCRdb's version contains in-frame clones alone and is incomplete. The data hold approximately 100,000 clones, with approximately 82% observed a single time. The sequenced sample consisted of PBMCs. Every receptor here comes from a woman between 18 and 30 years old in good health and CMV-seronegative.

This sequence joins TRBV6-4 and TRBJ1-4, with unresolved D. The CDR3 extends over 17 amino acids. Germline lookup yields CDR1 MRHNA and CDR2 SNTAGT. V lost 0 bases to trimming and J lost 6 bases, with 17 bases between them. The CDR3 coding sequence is TGTGCCAGCAGTGACTCGGGTCCGAGGGATCGGGATGAAAAACTGTTTTTT. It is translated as CASSDSGPRDRDEKLFF.

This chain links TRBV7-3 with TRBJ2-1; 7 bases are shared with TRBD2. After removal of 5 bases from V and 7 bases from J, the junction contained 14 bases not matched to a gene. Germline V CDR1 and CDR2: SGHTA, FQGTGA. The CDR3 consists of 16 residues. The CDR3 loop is CASSADPGLRGNEQFF. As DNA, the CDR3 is TGTGCCAGCAGCGCCGACCCGGGACTACGGGGGAATGAGCAGTTCTTC.

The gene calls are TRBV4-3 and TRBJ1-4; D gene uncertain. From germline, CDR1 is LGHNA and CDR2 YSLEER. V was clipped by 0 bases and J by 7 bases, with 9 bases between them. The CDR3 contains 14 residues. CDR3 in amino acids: CASSQDAASEKLFF. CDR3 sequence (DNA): TGCGCCAGCAGCCAAGATGCGGCGTCTGAAAAACTGTTTTTT.

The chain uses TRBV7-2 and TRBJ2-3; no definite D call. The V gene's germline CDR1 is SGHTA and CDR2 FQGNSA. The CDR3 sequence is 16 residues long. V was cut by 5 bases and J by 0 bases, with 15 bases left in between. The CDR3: CASSLPALGSTDTQYF. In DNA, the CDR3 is TGTGCCAGCAGCCTCCCCGCGCTCGGTAGCACAGATACGCAGTATTTT.

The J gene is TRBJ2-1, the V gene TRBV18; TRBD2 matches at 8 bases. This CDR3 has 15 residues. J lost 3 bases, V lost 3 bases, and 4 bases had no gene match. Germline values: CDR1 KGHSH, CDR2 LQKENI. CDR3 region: CASSPSGKNYNEQFF. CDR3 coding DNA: TGTGCCAGCTCACCTAGCGGGAAAAACTACAATGAGCAGTTCTTC. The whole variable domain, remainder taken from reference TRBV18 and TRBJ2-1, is NAGVMQNPRHLVRRRGQEARLRCSPMKGHSHVYWYRQLPEEGLKFMVYLQKENIIDESGMPKERFSAEFPKEGPSILRIQQVVRGDSAAYFCASSPSGKNYNEQFFGPGTRLTVL.

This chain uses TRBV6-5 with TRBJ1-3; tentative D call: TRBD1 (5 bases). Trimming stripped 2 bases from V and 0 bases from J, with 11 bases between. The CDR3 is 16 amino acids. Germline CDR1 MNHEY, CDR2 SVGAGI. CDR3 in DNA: TGTGCCAGCAGTTACCTAGGGGCCGGCTCTGGAAACACCATATATTTT. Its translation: CASSYLGAGSGNTIYF.

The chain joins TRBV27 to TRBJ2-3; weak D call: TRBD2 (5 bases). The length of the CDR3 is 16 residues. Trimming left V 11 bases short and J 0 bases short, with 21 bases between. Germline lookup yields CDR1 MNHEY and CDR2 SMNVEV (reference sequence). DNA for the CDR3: TGTGCCGTGTCGAGGGTGGGCCAGTATAGCACAGATACGCAGTATTTT. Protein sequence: CAVSRVGQYSTDTQYF.

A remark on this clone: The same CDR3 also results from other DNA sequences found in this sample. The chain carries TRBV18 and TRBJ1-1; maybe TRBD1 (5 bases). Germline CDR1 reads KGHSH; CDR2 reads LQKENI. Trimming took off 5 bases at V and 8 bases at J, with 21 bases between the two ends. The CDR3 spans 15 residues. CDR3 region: CASSTNPTGRGEAFF. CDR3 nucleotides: TGTGCCAGCTCAACTAATCCAACAGGCCGCGGAGAAGCTTTCTTT. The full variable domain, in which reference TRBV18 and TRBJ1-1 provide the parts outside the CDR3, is NAGVMQNPRHLVRRRGQEARLRCSPMKGHSHVYWYRQLPEEGLKFMVYLQKENIIDESGMPKERFSAEFPKEGPSILRIQQVVRGDSAAYFCASSTNPTGRGEAFFGQGTRLTVV.

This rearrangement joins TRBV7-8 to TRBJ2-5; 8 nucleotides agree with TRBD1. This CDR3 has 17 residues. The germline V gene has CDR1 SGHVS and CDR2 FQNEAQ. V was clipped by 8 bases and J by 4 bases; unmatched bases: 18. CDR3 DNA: TGTGCCAGCTCGTCGGGGGACAGGTGGCCCGGGGGAGAGACCCAGTACTTC. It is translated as CASSSGDRWPGGETQYF.

In nucleotides, the CDR3 is TGTGCCAGTAGTATTGGGCGCCTAGCCAAAAACATTCAGTACTTC. Its translation is CASSIGRLAKNIQYF. The rearrangement links TRBV19 to TRBJ2-4, with unresolved D. V shed 3 bases and J shed 0 bases, with 9 bases lying between them. Germline V gives CDR1 LNHDA, CDR2 SQIVND (reference sequence). This CDR3 spans 15 amino acids. Complete variable domain (other parts from reference TRBV19 and TRBJ2-4): DGGITQSPKYLFRKEGQNVTLSCEQNLNHDAMYWYRQDPGQGLRLIYYSQIVNDFQKGDIAEGYSVSREKKESFPLTVTSAQKNPTAFYLCASSIGRLAKNIQYFGAGTRLSVL.

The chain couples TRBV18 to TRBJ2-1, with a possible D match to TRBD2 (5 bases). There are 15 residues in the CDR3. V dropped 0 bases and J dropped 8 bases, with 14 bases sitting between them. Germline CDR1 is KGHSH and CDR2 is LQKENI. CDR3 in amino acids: CASSPPTRAGDEQFF. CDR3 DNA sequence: TGTGCCAGCTCACCACCAACTAGGGCGGGTGATGAGCAGTTCTTC.

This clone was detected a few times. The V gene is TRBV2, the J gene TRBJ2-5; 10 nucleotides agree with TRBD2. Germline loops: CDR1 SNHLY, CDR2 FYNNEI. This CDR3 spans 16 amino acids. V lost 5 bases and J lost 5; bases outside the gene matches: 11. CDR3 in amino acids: CASSSKAGGPKETQYF. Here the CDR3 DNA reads TGTGCCAGCAGTTCTAAAGCGGGGGGGCCTAAGGAGACCCAGTACTTC.

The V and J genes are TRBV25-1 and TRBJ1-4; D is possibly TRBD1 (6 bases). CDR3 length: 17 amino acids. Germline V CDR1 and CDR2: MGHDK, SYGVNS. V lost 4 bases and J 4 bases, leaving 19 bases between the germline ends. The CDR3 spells CASSAIIRRGRNEKLFF. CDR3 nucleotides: TGTGCCAGCAGTGCCATTATCCGCAGGGGACGTAATGAAAAACTGTTTTTT. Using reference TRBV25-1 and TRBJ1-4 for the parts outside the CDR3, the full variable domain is EADIYQTPRYLVIGTGKKITLECSQTMGHDKMYWYQQDPGMELHLIHYSYGVNSTEKGDLSSESTVSRIRTEHFPLTLESARPSHTSQYLCASSAIIRRGRNEKLFFGSGTQLSVL.